This entry lists 28 T cell receptor beta chains sequenced from one sample in a study of blood T cell repertoires in COVID-19 (dated by TCRdb to the early 2020s). The library was prepared using the immunoSEQ multiplex PCR assay. In its TCRdb copy, this immuneACCESS table keeps in-frame sequences only and misses some clones. Where compared with another copy, unresolved V genes explain less than half of these, and the others have no known cause. The sample includes under 500,000 clones, with 80% to 90% observed a single time. In total, the top ten clones hold 1.1% of the sample. The material sequenced was PBMCs or T cells enriched from blood (not recorded which). Receptors were obtained from a man aged 25 to 40 who had recovered from COVID-19.

This chain uses TRBV28 with TRBJ1-1; 8 positions agree with TRBD1. The CDR3 has 14 residues. Germline CDR1 MDHEN, CDR2 SYDVKM. V lost 6 bases and J lost 5; bases outside the gene matches: 8. For the CDR3, the DNA is TGTGCCAGCAGCACAGGACAGGGTGCTACTGAAGCTTTCTTT. It yields the protein CASSTGQGATEAFF.

The V and J genes are TRBV27 and TRBJ1-1; possible D gene TRBD1, 6 bases. Germline lookup yields CDR1 MNHEY and CDR2 SMNVEV (reference sequence). Trimming pared 0 bases from V and 7 bases from J, leaving 15 bases between. The CDR3 has 15 amino acids. The CDR3 region is CASSLSMAQGYEAFF. As DNA, the CDR3 is TGTGCCAGCAGTTTATCGATGGCGCAGGGGTATGAAGCTTTCTTT.

The J gene is TRBJ2-7, the V gene TRBV2; D ambiguous. V gave up 7 bases and J gave up 10 bases, with 14 bases separating them. The CDR3 spans 11 residues. Per germline, CDR1 SNHLY and CDR2 FYNNEI. The CDR3 protein is CASISTAVQYF. CDR3 nucleotides: TGTGCCAGCATTTCAACAGCCGTTCAGTACTTC.

The J gene is TRBJ1-5, the V gene TRBV6-5; TRBD1 aligns across 8 bases. This CDR3 spans 16 amino acids. From germline, CDR1 is MNHEY and CDR2 SVGAGI. V was clipped by 0 bases and J by 6 bases; unmatched bases: 7. CDR3 bases: TGTGCCAGCAGTTACTCGAACGCAGGGGGCGTTCAGCCCCAGCATTTT. Its translation is CASSYSNAGGVQPQHF.

The chain employs TRBV19 and TRBJ2-1, with unresolved D. The CDR3 sequence is 14 residues long. Germline values: CDR1 LNHDA, CDR2 SQIVND (reference sequence). V dropped 4 bases and J dropped 0 bases, with 7 bases sitting between them. The CDR3 nucleotides are TGTGCCAGTAGTAAGTTTAGCTCCTACAATGAGCAGTTCTTC. Translating it yields CASSKFSSYNEQFF.

V gene TRBV28 combines with J gene TRBJ1-1; tentative D call: TRBD1 (5 bases). The germline V gene has CDR1 MDHEN and CDR2 SYDVKM. CDR3 length: 13 amino acids. V lost 6 bases and J lost 6, with 14 bases in between. The DNA for the CDR3 is TGTGCCAGCAGGATGGCGGGGGACCCTGAAGCTTTCTTT. This translates into CASRMAGDPEAFF.

The chain uses TRBV9 and TRBJ2-1; 9 bases match TRBD2. Germline values: CDR1 SGDLS, CDR2 YYNGEE. CDR3 length equals 16 residues. The ends lost 4 bases at V and 8 bases at J; junction bases unmatched: 13. This CDR3 reads CASSPRGSGSWDEQFF. The CDR3 coding sequence is TGTGCCAGCAGCCCCAGGGGTAGCGGGAGTTGGGATGAGCAGTTCTTC.

The V and J genes are TRBV11-2 and TRBJ1-4; D gene unclear. CDR3 length equals 15 residues. Trimming took off 1 base at V and 8 bases at J, with 14 bases between the two ends. CDR1 is SGHAT, CDR2 FQNNGV, per germline. DNA of the CDR3: TGTGCCAGCAGCTTAGTTGAAGGGAGAGGGGAAAAACTGTTTTTT. This encodes CASSLVEGRGEKLFF.

The rearrangement links TRBV6-5 to TRBJ1-5, with 10 bases lining up with TRBD1. This CDR3 has 15 amino acids. Germline V gene lookup returns CDR1 MNHEY and CDR2 SVGAGI. The junction had 11 bases not matched to a gene; V was cut back by 6 bases and J by 9 bases. This chain's CDR3 is CASRSRQGAGGPQHF. CDR3 DNA sequence: TGTGCCAGCAGATCCCGACAGGGGGCGGGGGGGCCCCAGCATTTT.

J is TRBJ2-1 and V is TRBV6-4; tentative D call: TRBD2 (6 bases). Germline-derived CDR1 and CDR2 are MRHNA and SNTAGT. Trimming took off 3 bases at V and 5 bases at J, with 8 bases between the two ends. This CDR3 contains 13 residues. The DNA for the CDR3 is TGTGCCAGCAGTGATACGGGAGACAATGAGCAGTTCTTC. It codes for CASSDTGDNEQFF.

The CDR3 DNA reads TGTGCCAGCAGCCTAATCGGGGGTGGGAACACCATATATTTT. Encoded protein: CASSLIGGGNTIYF. This sequence joins TRBV7-2 and TRBJ1-3, with a weak D call TRBD1 (5 bases). This CDR3 is 14 amino acids long. Trimming pared 5 bases from V and 7 bases from J, leaving 15 bases between. The germline gives CDR1 SGHTA, CDR2 FQGNSA.

This chain connects TRBV28 to TRBJ2-3, with a tentative D call TRBD1 (6 bases). The CDR3 is 13 amino acids. Per the germline V gene, CDR1 is MDHEN and CDR2 is SYDVKM. V shed 11 bases and J shed 3 bases, with 15 bases lying between them. The CDR3 loop reads CASRGIGTDTQYF. The CDR3 nucleotides read TGTGCCTCAAGGGGGATAGGAACAGATACGCAGTATTTT.

The V call is TRBV6-5, the J call TRBJ1-6; D not resolved. CDR1 is MNHEY, CDR2 SVGAGI, per germline. CDR3 size: 15 residues. V was cut by 7 bases and J by 0 bases, with 10 bases left in between. The CDR3 region is CASKRGSSYNSPLHF. The DNA of the CDR3 is TGTGCCAGCAAGAGAGGTAGCTCCTATAATTCACCCCTCCACTTT.

This clone was counted once. The chain carries TRBV6-5 and TRBJ1-2; 10 bases fit TRBD1. With V trimmed by 2 bases and J by 5 bases, 5 bases remained unmatched. CDR1 is MNHEY and CDR2 is SVGAGI in the germline V gene. This CDR3 is 15 amino acids long. The CDR3: CASSYRDRGFYGYTF. The CDR3 DNA follows: TGTGCCAGCAGTTACCGGGACAGGGGCTTTTATGGCTACACCTTC.

CDR3 in DNA: TGTGCCAGCAGTTCCCGGGACAGGGGAGAGGAAGCTTTCTTT. Its protein is CASSSRDRGEEAFF. The V gene is TRBV6-5, the J gene TRBJ1-1, with 10 bases lining up with TRBD1. The CDR3 sequence is 14 residues long. The germline gives CDR1 MNHEY, CDR2 SVGAGI. With 4 bases clipped from V and 8 bases from J, the junction kept 7 bases outside the gene matches.

The chain combines TRBV15 with TRBJ2-7; D may be TRBD1 (6 bases). Trimming removed 3 bases from V and 0 bases from J, with 9 bases in between. This CDR3 comprises 14 residues. Germline V lookup: CDR1 LNHNV, CDR2 YYDKDF (reference sequence). The CDR3 protein is CATSSEDSSYEQYF. The CDR3 bases are TGTGCCACCAGCAGCGAGGACAGCTCCTACGAGCAGTACTTC.

This chain connects TRBV9 to TRBJ1-6; 9 bases line up with TRBD1. Per the germline V gene, CDR1 is SGDLS and CDR2 is YYNGEE. V was pared by 0 bases and J by 10 bases, with 5 bases of the junction left unmatched. The CDR3 loop spans 15 amino acids. The CDR3 loop is CASSVGDRAGSPLHF. The CDR3 nucleotides are TGTGCCAGCAGCGTAGGGGACAGGGCAGGATCACCCCTCCACTTT.

The chain combines TRBV5-1 with TRBJ2-2, with 11 bases matching TRBD2. The CDR3 sequence is 17 residues long. With 0 bases clipped from V and 3 bases from J, the junction kept 4 bases outside the gene matches. Germline loops: CDR1 SGHRS, CDR2 YFSETQ. Here the CDR3 DNA reads TGCGCCAGCAGCTTGGTAGCGGGAGGGCCTGACACCGGGGAGCTGTTTTTT. Amino acids: CASSLVAGGPDTGELFF.

This sequence joins TRBV12-3 or TRBV12-4 and TRBJ1-2; D is perhaps TRBD1 (6 bases). The CDR3 has 13 residues. V dropped 4 bases and J dropped 4 bases, with 10 bases sitting between them. The CDR3 coding sequence is TGTGCCAGCAGTTCCGGGACATTCTATGGCTACACCTTC. This sequence encodes CASSSGTFYGYTF.

The chain is built from TRBV9 and TRBJ1-1; D ambiguous. Germline V CDR1 and CDR2: SGDLS, YYNGEE. Trimming took 2 bases from V and 3 from J, leaving 14 bases between them. This CDR3 spans 15 amino acids. CDR3 sequence reads: CASSVGLPGDTEAFF. The CDR3, as DNA: TGTGCCAGCAGCGTCGGGCTACCCGGGGACACTGAAGCTTTCTTT.

This clone appeared once. V is TRBV3-1 (or the pseudogene TRBV3-2) and J is TRBJ1-2; D perhaps matches TRBD1 (5 bases). Trimming removed 0 bases at V and 3 bases at J, with 11 bases between. CDR3 length: 15 residues. CDR1 and CDR2 from the germline V gene are LGHDT and YNNKEL (reference sequence). Here the CDR3 DNA reads TGTGCCAGCAGCCAAGAACGAGACAGCGACTATGGCTACACCTTC. Encoded protein: CASSQERDSDYGYTF.

The chain carries TRBV9 and TRBJ1-3; no reliable D call. Germline CDR1 and CDR2: SGDLS and YYNGEE. V lost 0 bases, J lost 0 bases, and 4 bases lay in between. The CDR3 extends over 14 amino acids. CDR3 loop: CASSVESSGNTIYF. The CDR3 DNA reads as TGTGCCAGCAGCGTAGAGAGCTCTGGAAACACCATATATTTT.

V usage is TRBV9 and J usage is TRBJ2-2; 11 bases fit TRBD1. Germline assignment: CDR1 SGDLS and CDR2 YYNGEE. With V trimmed by 3 bases and J by 4 bases, 14 bases remained unmatched. The CDR3 totals 19 residues. This chain's CDR3 is CASSDYSPRTGGITGELFF. CDR3 coding DNA: TGTGCCAGCAGCGACTACAGCCCAAGGACAGGGGGCATCACCGGGGAGCTGTTTTTT.

The chain couples TRBV7-9 to TRBJ1-2; D may be TRBD1 (6 bases). The CDR3 sequence is 15 residues long. The V end lost 5 bases, the J end lost 0 bases, and 13 bases lay between the germline ends. CDR1 is SEHNR and CDR2 is FQNEAQ in the germline V gene (reference sequence). In nucleotides, the CDR3 is TGTGCCAGCAGCCCGACGACAGGTTCTAACTATGGCTACACCTTC. Translating it yields CASSPTTGSNYGYTF.

V is TRBV18 and J is TRBJ1-3; D call uncertain. Germline V lookup: CDR1 KGHSH, CDR2 LQKENI. V lost 3 bases to trimming and J lost 0 bases, with 9 bases between them. The CDR3 sequence is 15 residues long. The CDR3: CASSPRKDSGNTIYF. CDR3 bases: TGTGCCAGCTCACCGCGGAAAGACTCTGGAAACACCATATATTTT.

This chain uses TRBV3-1 (or the pseudogene TRBV3-2) with TRBJ2-7; tentative D call: TRBD2 (6 bases). This CDR3 comprises 14 residues. Germline V lookup: CDR1 LGHDT, CDR2 YNNKEL (reference sequence). The ends were cut back, 3 bases at V and 5 bases at J, with 14 bases in the middle. CDR3 nucleotide sequence: TGTGCCAGCAGCCACCGGGAGTTGGTCCACGAGCAGTACTTC. Its protein product is CASSHRELVHEQYF.

The chain couples TRBV21-1 to TRBJ2-7; the DNA was not compared with TRBD2, the D call given in the table. TRBV21-1 is shown as a pseudogene. There are 16 residues in the CDR3. CDR3 nucleotide sequence: TGTGCCAGCAGGGGACTAGCGGGTTCCAGCTCCTACGAGCAGTACTTC. Translated, it gives CASRGLAGSSSYEQYF.

This sequence joins TRBV9 and TRBJ1-3; D remains unclear. In germline, CDR1 is SGDLS, CDR2 YYNGEE. V was cut by 0 bases and J by 0 bases, with 7 bases left in between. This CDR3 comprises 15 residues. The CDR3 sequence: CASSVGEISGNTIYF. The CDR3 nucleotides read TGTGCCAGCAGCGTAGGGGAGATCTCTGGAAACACCATATATTTT.